This T cell receptor (beta chain) appears in the sequencing data of a study of Tregs in tolerant kidney transplant recipients. General observations from the study: Donor-specific Treg expansion exceeded global Treg expansion in tolerant patients, suggesting antigen drive.

Related graft donors supplied nonmyeloablative bone marrow transplants, and mixed chimerism was transient. Thawed PBMCs were FACS-sorted into unstimulated CD4+CD25+CD127- regulatory T cells, CD4+CD25- non-regulatory cells, CD4 and CD8 cells. Libraries were prepared by immunoSEQ multiplex PCR; TCRdb keeps only in-frame clonotypes and omits some of them. This table has fewer than 95,000 clones, 80% to 95% appearing once. As regards this clone: The antigen remains unidentified.

Between the trimmed V and J ends, which lost 4 bases and 3 bases, there was a span of 13 bases. Germline V gene lookup returns CDR1 SGHRS and CDR2 YFSETQ. The CDR3 has 15 amino acids. The rearrangement joins TRBV5-1 to TRBJ2-2; TRBD1 is a possible D gene (6 bases). The sequencing used CD4+ T cells from blood (PBMCs), collected 12 months after the transplant. The source is a human patient who received a combined kidney and bone marrow transplant. The graft donor may account for some of the T cells. The chain's CDR3 is CASSLARGYTGELFF. In DNA, the CDR3 is TGCGCCAGCAGCCTAGCCAGGGGTTACACCGGGGAGCTGTTTTTT.